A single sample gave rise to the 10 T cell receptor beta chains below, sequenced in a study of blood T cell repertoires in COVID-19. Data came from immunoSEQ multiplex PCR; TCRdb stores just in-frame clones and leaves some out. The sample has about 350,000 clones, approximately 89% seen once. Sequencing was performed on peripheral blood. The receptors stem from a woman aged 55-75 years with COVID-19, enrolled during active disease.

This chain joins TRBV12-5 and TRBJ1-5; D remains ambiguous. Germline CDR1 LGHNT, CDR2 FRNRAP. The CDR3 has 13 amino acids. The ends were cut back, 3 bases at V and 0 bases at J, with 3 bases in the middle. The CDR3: CASGFRSNQPQHF. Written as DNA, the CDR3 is TGTGCTAGTGGTTTTCGTAGCAATCAGCCCCAGCATTTT.

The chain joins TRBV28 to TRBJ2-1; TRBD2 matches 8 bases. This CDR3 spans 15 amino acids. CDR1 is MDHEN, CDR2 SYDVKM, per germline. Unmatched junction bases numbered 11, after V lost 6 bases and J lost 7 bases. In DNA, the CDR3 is TGTGCCAGCAGGGAAGCGGGGGCCCGAGAAAATGAGCAGTTCTTC. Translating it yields CASREAGARENEQFF.

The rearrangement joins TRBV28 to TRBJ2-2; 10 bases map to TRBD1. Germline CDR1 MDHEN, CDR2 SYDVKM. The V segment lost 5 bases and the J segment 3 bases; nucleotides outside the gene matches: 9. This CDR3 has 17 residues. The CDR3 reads CASSTPPGTGDTGELFF. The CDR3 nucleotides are TGTGCCAGCAGTACACCCCCCGGGACAGGGGACACCGGGGAGCTGTTTTTT.

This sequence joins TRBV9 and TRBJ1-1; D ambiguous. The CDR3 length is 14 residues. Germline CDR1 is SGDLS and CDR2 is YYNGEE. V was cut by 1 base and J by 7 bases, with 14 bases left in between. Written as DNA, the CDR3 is TGTGCCAGCAGCGTATCACCGGGTACGGGTGAAGCTTTCTTT. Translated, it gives CASSVSPGTGEAFF.

The DNA of the CDR3 is TGTGCCAGCAGTGAAGGCAGGGCGAACACCGGGGAGCTGTTTTTT. Protein: CASSEGRANTGELFF. This chain links TRBV2 with TRBJ2-2, with a tentative D call TRBD1 (5 bases). V lost 1 base to trimming and J lost 0 bases, with 6 bases between them. The CDR3 totals 15 residues. Germline values: CDR1 SNHLY, CDR2 FYNNEI.

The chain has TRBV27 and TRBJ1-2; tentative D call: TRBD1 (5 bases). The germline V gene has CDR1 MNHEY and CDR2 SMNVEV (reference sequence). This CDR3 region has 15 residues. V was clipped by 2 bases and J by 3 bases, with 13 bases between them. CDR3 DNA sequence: TGTGCCAGCAGTTTACCCTCAGGAGGGGACTATGGCTACACCTTC. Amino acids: CASSLPSGGDYGYTF.

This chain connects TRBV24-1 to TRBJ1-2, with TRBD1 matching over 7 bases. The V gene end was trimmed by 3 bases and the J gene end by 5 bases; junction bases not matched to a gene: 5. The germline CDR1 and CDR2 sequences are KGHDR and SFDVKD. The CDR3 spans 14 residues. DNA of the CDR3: TGTGCCACCAGTGATCCGGGACAGCGTTATGGCTACACCTTC. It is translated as CATSDPGQRYGYTF.

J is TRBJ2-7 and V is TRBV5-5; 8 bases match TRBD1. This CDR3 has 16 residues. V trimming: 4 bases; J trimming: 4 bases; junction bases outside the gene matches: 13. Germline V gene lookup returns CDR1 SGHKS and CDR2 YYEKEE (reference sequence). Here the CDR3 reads CASSQSQTGVRYEQYF. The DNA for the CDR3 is TGTGCCAGCAGCCAATCCCAGACAGGGGTAAGATACGAGCAGTACTTC.

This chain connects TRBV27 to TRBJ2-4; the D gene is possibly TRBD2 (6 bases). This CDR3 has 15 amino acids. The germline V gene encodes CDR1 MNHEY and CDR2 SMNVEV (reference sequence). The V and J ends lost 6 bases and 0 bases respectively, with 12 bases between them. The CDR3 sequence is CASSLGGLAKNIQYF. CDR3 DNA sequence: TGTGCCAGCAGCCTCGGGGGACTAGCCAAAAACATTCAGTACTTC.

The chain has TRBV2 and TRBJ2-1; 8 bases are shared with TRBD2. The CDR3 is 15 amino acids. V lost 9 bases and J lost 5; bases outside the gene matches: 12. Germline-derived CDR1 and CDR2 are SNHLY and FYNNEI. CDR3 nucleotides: TGTGCCAGTGGGAGGGAGGGACTAGGGGACAATGAGCAGTTCTTC. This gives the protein CASGREGLGDNEQFF.